This TCR beta chain was recorded in a study of cytomegalovirus exposure and HLA in healthy donors. 60 Vbeta and 13 Jbeta primers were used in PCR. Using immunoSEQ multiplex PCR, the repertoire was profiled, and TCRdb retains in-frame clones only, with some absent. This table holds more than 100,000 clones, roughly 80% found once. The sequenced sample consisted of PBMCs. This receptor was identified in a female donor in good health and CMV-seropositive.

In DNA, the CDR3 is TGCGCCAGCAGCTTGGAGGCTAGCGGGGGATACGAGCAGTACTTC. It encodes CASSLEASGGYEQYF. The chain carries TRBV5-1 and TRBJ2-7, with 10 bases matching TRBD2. The germline gives CDR1 SGHRS, CDR2 YFSETQ. CDR3 length: 15 amino acids. With 0 bases clipped from V and 4 bases from J, the junction kept 4 bases outside the gene matches.